These T cell receptor beta chains were read from a single sample in a study of blood T cell repertoires in COVID-19. Some clones are missing from TCRdb's copy, which holds only in-frame ones; the method was immunoSEQ multiplex PCR. The sample holds roughly 200,000 clones, around 82% seen once. The sample comprised PBMCs or T cells enriched from blood (not recorded which). The source is a woman aged 60-70 years with acute COVID-19. The CDR3 runs from the conserved cysteine through the conserved F or W. A D gene is named only where the DNA matches it firmly. Some rows mark clone size as missing; the rest say once, few, many or name a class of expanded clone.

CDR3nt: TGCGCCAGCAGTGAGGTGAATCGGGGCTACACCTTC
CDR3aa: CASSEVNRGYTF
j_gene: TRBJ1-2
v_gene: TRBV10-2
abundance: NA
d_gene: NA

CDR3nt: TGCACCAGCAGCCAAGAAGGACTAGCGGGAAGCTCCTACAATGAGCAGTTCTTC
CDR3aa: CTSSQEGLAGSSYNEQFF
j_gene: TRBJ2-1
v_gene: TRBV1
abundance: NA
d_gene: NA

CDR3nt: TGTGCCAGCAGCGTAGCCCAAGGCGGTTCTGGAAACACCATATATTTT
CDR3aa: CASSVAQGGSGNTIYF
j_gene: TRBJ1-3
v_gene: TRBV9
abundance: NA
d_gene: NA

CDR3nt: TGTGCCAGAAGGACTAGTTCATCTAATGAGCAGTTCTTC
CDR3aa: CARRTSSSNEQFF
j_gene: TRBJ2-1
v_gene: TRBV5-3
abundance: NA
d_gene: NA

CDR3nt: TGTGCCAGCAGCCCAGACACCGGGACTTACACGCCGGATTTT
CDR3aa: CASSPDTGTYTPDF
j_gene: TRBJ2-3
v_gene: TRBV7-9
abundance: NA
d_gene: NA

CDR3nt: TGTGCCAGCATCAGGGGAACTATTGGCTACACCTTC
CDR3aa: CASIRGTIGYTF
j_gene: TRBJ1-2
v_gene: TRBV13
abundance: NA
d_gene: NA

CDR3nt: TGTGCCAGCAGACCCGGGACTAGTAACTACGAGCAGTACTTC
CDR3aa: CASRPGTSNYEQYF
j_gene: TRBJ2-7
v_gene: TRBV5-4
abundance: few
d_gene: TRBD2

CDR3nt: TGTGCCAGCAACCGACAGGGGGCCGGCGAAAAACTGTTTTTT
CDR3aa: CASNRQGAGEKLFF
j_gene: TRBJ1-4
v_gene: TRBV9
abundance: NA
d_gene: TRBD1

CDR3nt: TGTGCCGTAGGCCCACTACCTTACAGGGGGCTGAAGGGAAAACTGTTTTTT
CDR3aa: CAVGPLPYRGLKGKLFF
j_gene: TRBJ1-4
v_gene: TRBV27
abundance: NA
d_gene: TRBD1

CDR3nt: TGTGCCAGCAGTATGGGACTAGCGGGGACCGGGGAGCTGTTTTTT
CDR3aa: CASSMGLAGTGELFF
j_gene: TRBJ2-2
v_gene: TRBV7-7
abundance: NA
d_gene: TRBD2

CDR3nt: TGTGCCAGTAGTATGGGCTATGAAAAACTGTTTTTT
CDR3aa: CASSMGYEKLFF
j_gene: TRBJ1-4
v_gene: TRBV19
abundance: NA
d_gene: NA

CDR3nt: TGCGCCAGCAGCCAAGTCGAACGGACAGGGGGCCAGCCCCAGCATTTT
CDR3aa: CASSQVERTGGQPQHF
j_gene: TRBJ1-5
v_gene: TRBV4-1
abundance: NA
d_gene: TRBD1

CDR3nt: TGTGCCACCAGTGATTTGGGTAGCGGGAGGGTTAATGAGCAGTTCTTC
CDR3aa: CATSDLGSGRVNEQFF
j_gene: TRBJ2-1
v_gene: TRBV24-1
abundance: NA
d_gene: TRBD2

CDR3nt: TGTGCCAGCAGCCACGGGTGGGGTACAGGCAATAACGAGCAGTACTTC
CDR3aa: CASSHGWGTGNNEQYF
j_gene: TRBJ2-7
v_gene: TRBV3-1/TRBV3-2
abundance: NA
d_gene: NA

CDR3nt: TGTGCCAGTACCGCGGACAGGATCTATGGCTACACCTTC
CDR3aa: CASTADRIYGYTF
j_gene: TRBJ1-2
v_gene: TRBV19
abundance: NA
d_gene: TRBD1

CDR3nt: TGTGCCAGCAGCTTAGAGGGCAGGGGGGCATCACCCCTCCACTTT
CDR3aa: CASSLEGRGASPLHF
j_gene: TRBJ1-6
v_gene: TRBV11-2
abundance: NA
d_gene: TRBD1

CDR3nt: TGTGCCAGCAGTTACTCACACACCCAGGGAGGGACTGAAGCTTTCTTT
CDR3aa: CASSYSHTQGGTEAFF
j_gene: TRBJ1-1
v_gene: TRBV6-5
abundance: once
d_gene: NA

CDR3nt: TGTGCCAGCAGCGTCACAGGGACCCCAGCTAACTATGGCTACACCTTC
CDR3aa: CASSVTGTPANYGYTF
j_gene: TRBJ1-2
v_gene: TRBV9
abundance: NA
d_gene: NA

CDR3nt: TGCGCCAGCAGCCAACCCTCGGGGGGGCCCAGAAACAATGAGCAGTTCTTC
CDR3aa: CASSQPSGGPRNNEQFF
j_gene: TRBJ2-1
v_gene: TRBV4-1
abundance: once
d_gene: TRBD2

CDR3nt: TGTGCCAGCAGCCCGGGAATTGGTCAGCCCCAGCATTTT
CDR3aa: CASSPGIGQPQHF
j_gene: TRBJ1-5
v_gene: TRBV27
abundance: NA
d_gene: NA

CDR3nt: TGTGCCAGCAGCCCTACGGGGACAGGGGGCACCGGGGAGCTGTTTTTT
CDR3aa: CASSPTGTGGTGELFF
j_gene: TRBJ2-2
v_gene: TRBV9
abundance: NA
d_gene: TRBD1

CDR3nt: TGTGCCAGTAGTAACGGACAGTATTCCACTGAAGCTTTCTTT
CDR3aa: CASSNGQYSTEAFF
j_gene: TRBJ1-1
v_gene: TRBV19
abundance: NA
d_gene: NA

CDR3nt: TGTGCCAGCAGCCCCGGGGGGGTGGAGACCCAGTACTTC
CDR3aa: CASSPGGVETQYF
j_gene: TRBJ2-5
v_gene: TRBV7-2
abundance: NA
d_gene: TRBD2

CDR3nt: TGTGCCAGCAGCTTGTCACAGGGGCGGGTTGGGGAGCTGTTTTTT
CDR3aa: CASSLSQGRVGELFF
j_gene: TRBJ2-2
v_gene: TRBV7-2
abundance: NA
d_gene: TRBD1

CDR3nt: TGCGCCAGCAGTGAGGTGTTTAGTAGCAATCAGCCCCAGCATTTT
CDR3aa: CASSEVFSSNQPQHF
j_gene: TRBJ1-5
v_gene: TRBV10-1
abundance: few
d_gene: NA

CDR3nt: TGTGCCAGCAGCAGCACCGGGGGGGCCAGCTATGGCTACACCTTC
CDR3aa: CASSSTGGASYGYTF
j_gene: TRBJ1-2
v_gene: TRBV5-5
abundance: NA
d_gene: NA

CDR3nt: TGCGCCAGCAGCTTTCACCAGGGAAAGGCCTCACCCCTCCACTTT
CDR3aa: CASSFHQGKASPLHF
j_gene: TRBJ1-6
v_gene: TRBV5-1
abundance: NA
d_gene: NA

CDR3nt: TGTGCCACCCTTAAAGGGGCGGCCAGAAGTCAGCCCCAGCATTTT
CDR3aa: CATLKGAARSQPQHF
j_gene: TRBJ1-5
v_gene: TRBV6-5
abundance: NA
d_gene: NA

CDR3nt: TGTGCCAGCAGCTTAGGCCAGGAAAGCTACACCTTC
CDR3aa: CASSLGQESYTF
j_gene: TRBJ1-2
v_gene: TRBV7-9
abundance: few
d_gene: NA

CDR3nt: TGTGCCAGCAGCAAGGGGCGGGAGGGGGCCTACGAGCAGTACTTC
CDR3aa: CASSKGREGAYEQYF
j_gene: TRBJ2-7
v_gene: TRBV11-2
abundance: NA
d_gene: TRBD2

CDR3nt: TGTGCCAGCAAAGGAGGGGGGGGACCCCAGCATTTT
CDR3aa: CASKGGGGPQHF
j_gene: TRBJ1-5
v_gene: TRBV5-6
abundance: NA
d_gene: NA

CDR3nt: TGTGCCAGCGGCCTTGGGAGTATAGAAAACACCATATATTTT
CDR3aa: CASGLGSIENTIYF
j_gene: TRBJ1-3
v_gene: TRBV4-2
abundance: few
d_gene: NA

CDR3nt: TGCGCCAGCAGCCAAGAGGGCCAGATCTCTGGAAACACCATATATTTT
CDR3aa: CASSQEGQISGNTIYF
j_gene: TRBJ1-3
v_gene: TRBV4-3
abundance: NA
d_gene: NA

CDR3nt: TGTGCCAGCAGTTTACCGGGAGCTCCCTCTGTGGCTTTCTTT
CDR3aa: CASSLPGAPSVAFF
j_gene: TRBJ1-1
v_gene: TRBV27
abundance: NA
d_gene: NA

CDR3nt: TGTGCCAGCAGCAGGGATTCCTCTGGAAACACCATATATTTT
CDR3aa: CASSRDSSGNTIYF
j_gene: TRBJ1-3
v_gene: TRBV6-5
abundance: NA
d_gene: NA

CDR3nt: TGTGCCAGCAGCACGGACATCGGACTAGCGGGGGCCCCAGATACGCAGTATTTT
CDR3aa: CASSTDIGLAGAPDTQYF
j_gene: TRBJ2-3
v_gene: TRBV7-8
abundance: NA
d_gene: TRBD2

CDR3nt: TGCAGCGTTCCTCGGAGGGGAAACTATGGCTACACCTTC
CDR3aa: CSVPRRGNYGYTF
j_gene: TRBJ1-2
v_gene: TRBV29-1
abundance: NA
d_gene: NA

CDR3nt: TGTGCCAGCAGTTCCCCCATCGAGCAGTACTTC
CDR3aa: CASSSPIEQYF
j_gene: TRBJ2-7
v_gene: TRBV6-2/TRBV6-3
abundance: NA
d_gene: NA

CDR3nt: TGTGCCAGCAGCCCCAACAGGGTGATGAAAACCGGGGAGCTGTTTTTT
CDR3aa: CASSPNRVMKTGELFF
j_gene: TRBJ2-2
v_gene: TRBV13
abundance: NA
d_gene: NA

CDR3nt: TGTGCCAGCAGCGTACAGACAGGTTTGGGGGAGCAGTTCTTC
CDR3aa: CASSVQTGLGEQFF
j_gene: TRBJ2-1
v_gene: TRBV7-9
abundance: NA
d_gene: NA

CDR3nt: TGTGCCAGCACCTCGGGACAGGGGGCTCTTCGCGGCTACACCTTC
CDR3aa: CASTSGQGALRGYTF
j_gene: TRBJ1-2
v_gene: TRBV27
abundance: NA
d_gene: TRBD1

CDR3nt: TGCGCCAGCAGCCAAGATACGGGGGGGAACACTGAAGCTTTCTTT
CDR3aa: CASSQDTGGNTEAFF
j_gene: TRBJ1-1
v_gene: TRBV4-3
abundance: NA
d_gene: NA

CDR3nt: TGTGCCAGCAGCCCCGGATACGGGAGGGCTACGGGAGAGCAGTACTTC
CDR3aa: CASSPGYGRATGEQYF
j_gene: TRBJ2-7
v_gene: TRBV9
abundance: NA
d_gene: TRBD2

CDR3nt: TGTGCCAGCAAAGCGTTCCTCTGGACAGATACGCAGTATTTT
CDR3aa: CASKAFLWTDTQYF
j_gene: TRBJ2-3
v_gene: TRBV2
abundance: NA
d_gene: NA

CDR3nt: TGTGCCAGCAGGTCCGCAGGGGAGTCTAACTATGGCTACACCTTC
CDR3aa: CASRSAGESNYGYTF
j_gene: TRBJ1-2
v_gene: TRBV6-5
abundance: NA
d_gene: NA

CDR3nt: TGTGCCAGCAGTGAGGAGCAGGGGAATTCTTGGTTCTTC
CDR3aa: CASSEEQGNSWFF
j_gene: TRBJ2-1
v_gene: TRBV2
abundance: NA
d_gene: NA

CDR3nt: TGCGCCAGCAGCTTGGAGGAGGCAGCGGGGACGGAGCAGTTCTTC
CDR3aa: CASSLEEAAGTEQFF
j_gene: TRBJ2-1
v_gene: TRBV5-1
abundance: NA
d_gene: TRBD2

CDR3nt: TGCGCCAGCAGTCCTCTCAGGGTTAACTATGGCTACACCTTC
CDR3aa: CASSPLRVNYGYTF
j_gene: TRBJ1-2
v_gene: TRBV10-1
abundance: NA
d_gene: NA

CDR3nt: TGTGCCAGCAGCTTGGCCGGGAGAGCTCGTGGCTACACCTTC
CDR3aa: CASSLAGRARGYTF
j_gene: TRBJ1-2
v_gene: TRBV5-4
abundance: NA
d_gene: NA

CDR3nt: TGTGCCATCAGGTCTTTTGGAAGCGGGAGGGATGCCGGGGAGCTGTTTTTT
CDR3aa: CAIRSFGSGRDAGELFF
j_gene: TRBJ2-2
v_gene: TRBV10-3
abundance: NA
d_gene: TRBD2

CDR3nt: TGTGCCAGCAGCCCTCAACAGGGAACCTACGAGCAGTACTTC
CDR3aa: CASSPQQGTYEQYF
j_gene: TRBJ2-7
v_gene: TRBV4-2
abundance: NA
d_gene: NA

CDR3nt: TGTGCCAGTAGTATAAGAAACCCCGGACAGTCTTATGGCTACACCTTC
CDR3aa: CASSIRNPGQSYGYTF
j_gene: TRBJ1-2
v_gene: TRBV19
abundance: NA
d_gene: NA

CDR3nt: TGTGCCAGCAGCTTAGATGACTCTGTTAAGACCCAGTACTTC
CDR3aa: CASSLDDSVKTQYF
j_gene: TRBJ2-5
v_gene: TRBV7-2
abundance: NA
d_gene: NA

CDR3nt: TGCGCCAGCAGCCAGGAAAGGAGGGGCTCCTACAATGAGCAGTTCTTC
CDR3aa: CASSQERRGSYNEQFF
j_gene: TRBJ2-1
v_gene: TRBV4-3
abundance: NA
d_gene: NA

CDR3nt: TGTGCCAGCAGTTTATGGACCGGGACAGGGGGCTGGAGAAATCAGCCCCAGCATTTT
CDR3aa: CASSLWTGTGGWRNQPQHF
j_gene: TRBJ1-5
v_gene: TRBV28
abundance: NA
d_gene: TRBD1

CDR3nt: TGTGCCACCAGTGGAAGGACAGGGGGATTGGATACGCAGTATTTT
CDR3aa: CATSGRTGGLDTQYF
j_gene: TRBJ2-3
v_gene: TRBV24-1
abundance: once
d_gene: TRBD1

CDR3nt: TGTGCCAGCAGCTTCGACAGGGGGACCTACAATGAGCAGTTCTTC
CDR3aa: CASSFDRGTYNEQFF
j_gene: TRBJ2-1
v_gene: TRBV7-2
abundance: once
d_gene: TRBD1

CDR3nt: TGCAGCGTTGGGGGGACTAGCGGGAGCTATGAGCAGTTCTTC
CDR3aa: CSVGGTSGSYEQFF
j_gene: TRBJ2-1
v_gene: TRBV29-1
abundance: NA
d_gene: TRBD2

CDR3nt: TGTGCCAGTAGTACCTTTCCGGGGTTGCGCCAAGAGACCCAGTACTTC
CDR3aa: CASSTFPGLRQETQYF
j_gene: TRBJ2-5
v_gene: TRBV19
abundance: NA
d_gene: NA